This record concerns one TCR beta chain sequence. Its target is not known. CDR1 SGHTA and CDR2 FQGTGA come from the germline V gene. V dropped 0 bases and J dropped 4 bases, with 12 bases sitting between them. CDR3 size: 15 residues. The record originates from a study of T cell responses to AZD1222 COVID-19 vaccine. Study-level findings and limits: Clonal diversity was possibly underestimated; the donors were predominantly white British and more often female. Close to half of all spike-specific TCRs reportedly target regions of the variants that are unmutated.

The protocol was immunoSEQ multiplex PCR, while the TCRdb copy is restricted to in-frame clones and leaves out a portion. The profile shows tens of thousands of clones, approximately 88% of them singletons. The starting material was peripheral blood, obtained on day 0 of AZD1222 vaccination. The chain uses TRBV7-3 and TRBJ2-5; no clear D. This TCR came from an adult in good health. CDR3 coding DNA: TGTGCCAGCAGCTTAACGGGTTCCAGTTCAGAGACCCAGTACTTC. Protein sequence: CASSLTGSSSETQYF.